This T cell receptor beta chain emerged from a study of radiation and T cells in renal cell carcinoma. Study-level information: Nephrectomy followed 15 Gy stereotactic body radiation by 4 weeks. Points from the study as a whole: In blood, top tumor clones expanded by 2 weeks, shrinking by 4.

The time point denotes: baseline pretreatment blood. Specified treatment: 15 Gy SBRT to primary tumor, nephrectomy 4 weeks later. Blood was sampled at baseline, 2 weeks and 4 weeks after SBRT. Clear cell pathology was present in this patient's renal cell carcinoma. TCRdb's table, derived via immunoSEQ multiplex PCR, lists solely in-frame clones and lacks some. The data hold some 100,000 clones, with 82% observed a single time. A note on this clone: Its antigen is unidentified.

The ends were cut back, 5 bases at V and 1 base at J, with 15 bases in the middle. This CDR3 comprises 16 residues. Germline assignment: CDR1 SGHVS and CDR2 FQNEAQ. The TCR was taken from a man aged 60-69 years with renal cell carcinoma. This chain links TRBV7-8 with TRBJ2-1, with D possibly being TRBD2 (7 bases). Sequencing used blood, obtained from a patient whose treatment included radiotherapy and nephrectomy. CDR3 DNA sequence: TGTGCCAGCAGCCCCTTGCGGGGGCGATCCTACAATGAGCAGTTCTTC. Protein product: CASSPLRGRSYNEQFF. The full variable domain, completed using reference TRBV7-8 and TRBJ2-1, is GAGVSQSPRYKVAKRGQDVALRCDPISGHVSLFWYQQALGQGPEFLTYFQNEAQLDKSGLPSDRFFAERPEGSVSTLKIQRTQQEDSAVYLCASSPLRGRSYNEQFFGPGTRLTVL.